What follows are 8 T cell receptor beta chains derived from one specimen sequenced in a study of T-cell reconstitution after alpha-beta-depleted transplantation in children. This sample's TCRbeta library carried unique molecular identifier barcodes. TCRdb used MiXCR to reprocess the PCR reads, holding one entry per CDR3 protein. The sample has about 370,000 distinct CDR3 sequences, around 21% seen once. This specimen was PBMCs from the stem cell graft donor, taken from the stem cell graft. Receptor source: a human donor who donated a stem cell graft to a child with acute myeloid leukemia.

Written as DNA, the CDR3 is TGTGCCAGCAGACCCGGCATCGCACAGGGCTACGAGCAGTACTTC. Its translation is CASRPGIAQGYEQYF. The V gene is TRBV6-2 or TRBV6-3, the J gene TRBJ2-7; maybe TRBD1 (6 bases). The CDR3 is 15 amino acids. CDR1 MNHEY and CDR2 SVGEGT come from the germline V gene. Trimming removed 6 bases from V and 3 bases from J, with 18 bases in between.

The V gene is TRBV15, the J gene TRBJ2-5, with D possibly being TRBD1 or TRBD2 (6 bases each). This CDR3 spans 15 amino acids. Trimming removed 0 bases at V and 2 bases at J, with 10 bases between. CDR1 is LNHNV and CDR2 is YYDKDF in the germline V gene (reference sequence). The DNA of the CDR3 is TGTGCCACCAGCAGAGATCGGGGGCAACAAGAGACCCAGTACTTC. Residues: CATSRDRGQQETQYF. The whole variable domain, remainder taken from reference TRBV15 and TRBJ2-5, is DAMVIQNPRYQVTQFGKPVTLSCSQTLNHNVMYWYQQKSSQAPKLLFHYYDKDFNNEADTPDNFQSRRPNTSFCFLDIRSPGLGDTAMYLCATSRDRGQQETQYFGPGTRLLVL.

In its sample, this clonotype was seen many times. The V call is TRBV12-3 or TRBV12-4, the J call TRBJ2-1; D is uncertain. The CDR3 loop spans 13 amino acids. Trimming cost V 5 bases and J 0 bases, with 5 bases left between them. The CDR3 nucleotides read TGTGCCAGCAGTCCCCTCTCCTACAATGAGCAGTTCTTC. It is translated as CASSPLSYNEQFF.

This clonotype showed up just a few times. This chain joins TRBV15 and TRBJ1-4; D ambiguous. In germline, CDR1 is LNHNV, CDR2 YYDKDF (reference sequence). The CDR3 length is 14 residues. The V gene lost 5 bases and the J gene lost 0 bases, with 7 bases spanning the gap. The CDR3 reads CATSGPATNEKLFF. The CDR3, as DNA: TGTGCCACCAGCGGACCCGCAACTAATGAAAAACTGTTTTTT.

This clonotype came up many times. This chain links TRBV20-1 with TRBJ2-7; 9 bases align to TRBD2. CDR3 length equals 14 residues. Germline-derived CDR1 and CDR2 are DFQATT and SNEGSKA (reference sequence). Trimming cost V 3 bases and J 1 base; bases outside gene matches: 4. CDR3: CSASSLAGSYEQYF. The CDR3 DNA reads TGCAGTGCTAGTAGCCTAGCGGGGTCCTACGAGCAGTACTTC.

This clonotype was counted many times. The chain is built from TRBV20-1 and TRBJ2-5, with 10 positions matching TRBD2. Germline V lookup: CDR1 DFQATT, CDR2 SNEGSKA (reference sequence). J gave up 4 bases and V 5 bases, and 13 bases lay outside the gene matches. The CDR3 has 16 amino acids. The CDR3 DNA is TGCAGTGCTCCCCTAGCGGGAGTTTATCACAGAGAGACCCAGTACTTC. Protein sequence: CSAPLAGVYHRETQYF.

The table lists this clonotype with a few counts. The CDR3 coding sequence is TGTGCCAGCAGCCCGCCTCGAGCGGGAGTAGGCACAGATACGCAGTATTTT. It encodes CASSPPRAGVGTDTQYF. The rearrangement links TRBV7-8 to TRBJ2-3, with 8 nucleotides matching TRBD2. The germline gives CDR1 SGHVS, CDR2 FQNEAQ. Trimming at V came to 5 bases and at J to 1 base, leaving 11 bases not matched to a gene. The CDR3 consists of 17 residues.

The CDR3 DNA reads TGTGCCAGCAGTGACCTGCCAATTAGCGGGAGGTCAGATACGCAGTATTTT. This codes for CASSDLPISGRSDTQYF. J is TRBJ2-3 and V is TRBV6-4, with TRBD2 identical over 10 bases. The germline CDR1 and CDR2 sequences are MRHNA and SNTAGT. CDR3 size: 17 residues. Unmatched junction bases numbered 9, after V lost 2 bases and J lost 4 bases.